This paragraph covers one TCR beta chain sequence. Antigen specificity is unknown. Using its own MiXCR run on the RACE reads, TCRdb lists one record per CDR3 protein. Here the sample spans 60,000 to 70,000 distinct CDR3 sequences, roughly 9.7% being singletons. This record belongs to a study of human T cells and chemical hapten exposure. About the study: Diphenylcyclopropenone was applied weekly to patients' scalps across the roughly 23-week study. Once 0.01% DPC had been applied to the upper back by patch test, readings were taken at 6 days.

Time point specified: pre-sensitization, week 0. Treatment of the sample: therapeutic diphenylcyclopropenone sensitization with weekly scalp DPC. The CDR3 extends over 15 amino acids. V lost 4 bases, J lost 4 bases, and 17 bases lay in between. Germline V gives CDR1 SQVTM, CDR2 ANQGSEA. General study points: High-frequency TCRs, those above 1 in 1000, stayed the same after DPC sensitization.

The chain combines TRBV29-1 with TRBJ2-1, with D perhaps matching TRBD1 (6 bases). The specimen comprised whole blood, sampled in connection with sensitization to the hapten diphenylcyclopropenone (DPC). The clonotype originates from a woman between 50 and 59 years old with alopecia areata. Some clones in this sample may be carry-over from other donors' samples. The CDR3 region is CSVVWGLRGYNEQFF. The CDR3 coding sequence is TGCAGCGTTGTTTGGGGGCTACGGGGATACAATGAGCAGTTCTTC.